This is a list of T cell receptor beta chains from one sample in a study of T cell repertoires in aging, cancer and after chemotherapy. Each CDR3 protein is one row after TCRdb ran MiXCR on the multiplex PCR reads. The sample lists 11,000 or so distinct CDR3 sequences, approximately 24% occurring once. The sequencing input was blood. These receptors were taken from a human donor in good health. The CDR3 runs from the conserved cysteine through the conserved F or W. Only part of the rows carry a size: once, few, many, or a class if the clone is expanded.

TRBJ2-3,TRBV20-1,few,CSASASFGTDTQYF
TRBJ2-5,TRBV6-5,.,CASRKRTSGDQETQYF
TRBJ2-6,TRBV7-9,.,CASSPRATTGANVLTF
TRBJ2-7,TRBV10-3,.,CAISESISYEQYF
TRBJ2-2,TRBV20-1,few,CSASPGGADTGELFF
TRBJ2-3,TRBV20-1,.,CSARDLSGLAGGTDTQYF
TRBJ2-1,TRBV20-1,few,CSASRWNEQFF
TRBJ2-5,TRBV5-6,few,CASSSAGQIRGETQYF
TRBJ2-3,TRBV18,.,CASSPLLAADTQYF
TRBJ1-2,TRBV7-2,few,CASSLVGLNYGYTF
TRBJ2-3,TRBV4-1,few,CASSQTGRTDTQYF
TRBJ2-1,TRBV7-2,medium-sized,CASSLGGGLAYNEQFF
TRBJ2-2,TRBV4-2,.,CASSTRDRGSGELFF
TRBJ2-1,TRBV20-1,.,CSARRQGKNEQFF
TRBJ2-1,TRBV6-5,medium-sized,CASSYSRTGSHNEQFF
TRBJ2-3,TRBV27,.,CASSPLGGFTDTQYF
TRBJ1-1,TRBV11-2,few,CASSSRSGKEPEAFF
TRBJ2-1,TRBV6-5,few,CASSGVSGAPHNEQFF
TRBJ1-5,TRBV20-1,.,CSARDGRGEQPQHF
TRBJ1-4,TRBV6-2/TRBV6-3,.,CASSRSGQNEKLFF
TRBJ2-5,TRBV20-1,few,CSANRGGPETQYF
TRBJ1-1,TRBV7-2,.,CASSAPEQGRTEAFF
TRBJ1-5,TRBV20-1,few,CSAVDRGRSNQPQHF
TRBJ1-2,TRBV6-6,medium-sized,CASLRQGAVGYTF
TRBJ2-5,TRBV9,.,CASSVETGGGETQYF
TRBJ1-3,TRBV20-1,few,CSAGTAAINTIYF
TRBJ2-5,TRBV5-4,.,CASSPGTVGSRSYF
TRBJ1-1,TRBV19,.,CASSIKFRGTEAFF
TRBJ1-3,TRBV20-1,.,CSASGRSRGTIYF
TRBJ2-7,TRBV20-1,few,CSARTGGRSEQYF
TRBJ2-7,TRBV6-2/TRBV6-3,few,CASSYPKPPYEQYF
TRBJ1-6,TRBV4-1,.,CASSQELSRETGSLGSPLHF
TRBJ2-1,TRBV20-1,few,CSATSLGAGTDNEQFF
TRBJ2-7,TRBV6-1,few,CASSEGGQGAYEQYF
TRBJ1-3,TRBV20-1,.,CSARDTGQGNTIYF
TRBJ2-2,TRBV20-1,few,CSAREGTGELFF
TRBJ1-2,TRBV12-3/TRBV12-4,medium-sized,CASSLLGGSYTF
TRBJ1-2,TRBV7-9,few,CASSQDWDYGYTF
TRBJ2-1,TRBV29-1,medium-sized,CSVEGGGAFIEQFF
TRBJ2-1,TRBV7-2,.,CASSFSVGEYNEQFF
TRBJ2-5,TRBV7-2,few,CASSPRDYSLETQYF